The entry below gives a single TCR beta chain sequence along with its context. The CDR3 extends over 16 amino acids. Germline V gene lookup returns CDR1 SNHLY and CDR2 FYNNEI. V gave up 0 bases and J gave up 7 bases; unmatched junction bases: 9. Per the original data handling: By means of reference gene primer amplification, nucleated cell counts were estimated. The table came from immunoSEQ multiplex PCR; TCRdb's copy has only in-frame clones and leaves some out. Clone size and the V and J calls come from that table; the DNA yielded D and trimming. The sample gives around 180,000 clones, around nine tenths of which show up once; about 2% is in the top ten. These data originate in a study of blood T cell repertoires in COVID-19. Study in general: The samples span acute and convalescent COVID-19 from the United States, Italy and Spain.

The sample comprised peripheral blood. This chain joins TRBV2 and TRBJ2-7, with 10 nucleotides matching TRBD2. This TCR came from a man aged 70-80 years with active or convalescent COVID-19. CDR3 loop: CASSEARLAGEGEQYF. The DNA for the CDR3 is TGTGCCAGCAGTGAAGCCCGCCTAGCGGGAGAGGGGGAGCAGTACTTC.